This T cell receptor (beta chain) was found in a study of blood T cell repertoires in COVID-19. Study information: The samples span acute and convalescent COVID-19 from the United States, Italy and Spain. T cells, B-cell-depleted T cells, or PBMCs supplied cDNA or gDNA.

This CDR3 comprises 14 residues. V was trimmed by 4 bases and J by 4 bases, leaving 13 bases between them. From germline, CDR1 is SQVTM and CDR2 ANQGSEA. Seattle patients were enrolled while actively infected and followed longitudinally. Only in-frame clones appear in the TCRdb table, and some are missing; sequencing was by immunoSEQ multiplex PCR. The data show 150,000 to 200,000 clones, over 75% seen once. This chain joins TRBV29-1 and TRBJ2-2, with a weak D call TRBD2 (6 bases). The source of this sequence is a person between 65 and 79 years old with COVID-19, enrolled during active disease. Sequencing input: peripheral blood. The CDR3 here is CSVAWTMSTGELFF. The CDR3 DNA reads as TGCAGCGTTGCATGGACTATGAGCACCGGGGAGCTGTTTTTT.